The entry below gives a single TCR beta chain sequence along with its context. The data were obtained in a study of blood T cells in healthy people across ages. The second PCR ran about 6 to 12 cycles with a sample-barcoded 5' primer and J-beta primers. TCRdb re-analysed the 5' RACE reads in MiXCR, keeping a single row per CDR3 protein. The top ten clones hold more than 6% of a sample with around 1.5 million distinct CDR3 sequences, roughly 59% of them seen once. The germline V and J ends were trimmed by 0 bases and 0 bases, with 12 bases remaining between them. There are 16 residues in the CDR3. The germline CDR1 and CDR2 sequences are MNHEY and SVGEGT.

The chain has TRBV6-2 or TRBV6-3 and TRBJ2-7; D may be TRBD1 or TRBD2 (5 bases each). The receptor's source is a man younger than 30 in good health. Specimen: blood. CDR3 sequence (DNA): TGTGCCAGCAGTTACTCGGCTGGGGACCCCTCCTACGAGCAGTACTTC. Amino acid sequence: CASSYSAGDPSYEQYF.